The 10 T cell receptor beta chains in this list originate from one sample, sequenced in a study of cytomegalovirus exposure and HLA in healthy donors. In the PCR, 60 Vbeta and 13 Jbeta primers were used. TCRdb's copy holds only in-frame clones and misses some; the assay was immunoSEQ multiplex PCR. The sample records roughly 170,000 clones, roughly 81% being singletons. What was sequenced was PBMCs. Every receptor here comes from a girl aged 10-17 years in good health and CMV-seropositive.

V and J are TRBV5-1 and TRBJ2-7, with a possible D match to TRBD1 (6 bases). Trimming pared 6 bases from V and 0 bases from J, leaving 16 bases between. CDR1 and CDR2 (germline): SGHRS, YFSETQ. The CDR3 is made up of 15 amino acids. The CDR3 nucleotides are TGCGCCAGCACACCCCTCAGGGGAAGCTCCTACGAGCAGTACTTC. Its translation: CASTPLRGSSYEQYF.

This clone was seen a handful of times. J is TRBJ1-1 and V is TRBV6-6; TRBD1 might be the D (6 bases). The germline V gene has CDR1 MNHNY and CDR2 SVGAGI (reference sequence). CDR3 length: 14 residues. The ends were cut back, 6 bases at V and 3 bases at J, with 14 bases in the middle. The CDR3 nucleotides read TGTGCCAGCAGCTACACAGGGTTGGACACTGAAGCTTTCTTT. Its protein is CASSYTGLDTEAFF.

The chain employs TRBV30 and TRBJ2-1; TRBD2 might be the D (7 bases). The CDR3 sequence is 14 residues long. Germline V gene lookup returns CDR1 GTSNPN and CDR2 SVGIG (reference sequence). V was cut by 2 bases and J by 5 bases, with 13 bases left in between. As DNA, the CDR3 is TGTGCCTGGAGTACCGGGGGGCTCGACAATGAGCAGTTCTTC. Its protein product is CAWSTGGLDNEQFF.

A note on this clone: Its ends do not fully match the called genes, so a read error is possible. The chain recombines TRBV5-1 with TRBJ1-1, with TRBD1 as a possible D gene (5 bases). The CDR3 consists of 13 residues. Germline V gene sequence: CDR1 SGHRS, CDR2 YFSETQ. The CDR3 sequence: CASSWGGYTEAFF. CDR3 bases: TGCGCCAGTAGCTGGGGGGGGTACACTGAAGCTTTCTTT.

V and J are TRBV19 and TRBJ2-5, with a weak D call TRBD2 (7 bases). The J call is doubtful: the DNA matches TRBJ2-7 better. The CDR3 contains 16 residues. Germline V lookup: CDR1 LNHDA, CDR2 SQIVND (reference sequence). The CDR3 protein is CASTSRGGDGAHEQYF. CDR3 DNA sequence: TGTGCCAGTACCTCAAGAGGGGGGGACGGCGCCCACGAGCAGTACTTC.

This clone was found a few times. The genes are TRBV6-4 and TRBJ2-3; 12 nucleotides align to TRBD2. V shed 2 bases and J 6 bases; nucleotides not matched to a gene: 0. The CDR3 extends over 14 amino acids. Per the germline V gene, CDR1 is MRHNA and CDR2 is SNTAGT. CDR3 coding DNA: TGTGCCAGCAGTGACGGACTAGCGGGGGATACGCAGTATTTT. Amino acid sequence: CASSDGLAGDTQYF.

The chain couples TRBV7-8 to TRBJ2-2; 14 nucleotides agree with TRBD2. This CDR3 contains 20 residues. V gave up 0 bases and J gave up 1 base; unmatched junction bases: 7. The V gene's germline CDR1 is SGHVS and CDR2 FQNEAQ. CDR3 sequence reads: CASSLAGTSGGVMNTGELFF. CDR3 DNA: TGTGCCAGCAGCTTAGCGGGGACTAGCGGGGGTGTTATGAACACCGGGGAGCTGTTTTTT.

This clone was recorded once. The chain links TRBV19 to TRBJ1-5; D gene ambiguous. From germline, CDR1 is LNHDA and CDR2 SQIVND (reference sequence). V was clipped by 7 bases and J by 0 bases, with 22 bases between them. The CDR3 covers 18 residues. Here the CDR3 reads CASTPSRPRRSSNQPQHF. The CDR3 bases are TGTGCCAGTACCCCATCCCGTCCGAGGCGGTCTAGCAATCAGCCCCAGCATTTT.

Worth noting for this clone: Other DNA sequences of this sample code for an identical CDR3. The rearrangement uses TRBV19 and TRBJ2-7, with D tentatively TRBD2 (6 bases). V was pared by 3 bases and J by 7 bases, with 13 bases between. The germline V gene encodes CDR1 LNHDA and CDR2 SQIVND (reference sequence). The CDR3 has 13 amino acids. The CDR3 sequence is CASSIGTGGEQYF. The CDR3 region has the DNA TGTGCCAGTAGTATTGGGACTGGAGGGGAGCAGTACTTC.

The chain joins TRBV23-1 to TRBJ1-1, with 9 bases aligning to TRBD1. TRBV23-1 carries the ORF label, with uncertain function. The CDR3 length is 16 residues. The ends lost 3 bases at V and 5 bases at J; junction bases unmatched: 10. In DNA form, the CDR3 reads TGCGCCAGCAGTCATTTGCCGGGACAGGGAAGAACTGAAGCTTTCTTT. Translation: CASSHLPGQGRTEAFF.